The clone carrying this T cell receptor (beta chain) was recorded a few times. The antigen is not known. The data belong to a study of blood T cells in healthy people across ages. Whole-study findings and limits: TCR beta diversity, measured per million T cells, fell in a roughly linear way with age. Unknown donor CMV status possibly confounded expanded clonotype changes.

CDR3 length equals 16 residues. CDR1 and CDR2 (germline): LGHDT, YNNKEL (reference sequence). Trimming shortened V by 3 bases and J by 4 bases, and 16 bases separated the two germline ends. Combining a sample-barcoded 5' primer with a J-beta primer mix, a second PCR ran for about 6 to 11 cycles. TCRdb re-derived calls from the 5' RACE reads in MiXCR, one entry per CDR3 protein. The sample lists around 620,000 distinct CDR3 sequences, 25% to 30% occurring once. Sample: blood. The chain is built from TRBV3-1 and TRBJ2-4; D is unresolved. The receptor was derived from a woman aged 65 to 85 in good health. The CDR3 DNA is TGTGCCAGCAGCCACGATCGGCGGACCGTTAAAAACATTCAGTACTTC. This translates into CASSHDRRTVKNIQYF.